A few counts support the clone carrying this T cell receptor (beta chain). Its specificity is not known. The method was immunoSEQ multiplex PCR; TCRdb's version includes in-frame clones alone and lacks a portion of them. The sample includes hundreds of thousands of clones, 70% seen only once; the top ten take approximately 15%. The data derive from a study of cytotoxic CD8 clonotypes in ibrutinib-treated CLL. CDR3 length: 16 residues. Germline loops: CDR1 SGHAT, CDR2 FQNNGV. The ends lost 4 bases at V and 2 bases at J; junction bases unmatched: 9. Findings and limits, study-wide: Treatment saw public clonotypes, which were uncommon, either contract or stay stable.

This material consisted of PBMCs, taken after 24 months of ibrutinib treatment. The chain combines TRBV11-2 with TRBJ2-3; 7 bases align to TRBD1. The TCR was taken from a human donor with chronic lymphocytic leukemia. The DNA for the CDR3 is TGTGCCAGCAGCTCTATACAGGGGTATATCACAGATACGCAGTATTTT. As protein: CASSSIQGYITDTQYF.